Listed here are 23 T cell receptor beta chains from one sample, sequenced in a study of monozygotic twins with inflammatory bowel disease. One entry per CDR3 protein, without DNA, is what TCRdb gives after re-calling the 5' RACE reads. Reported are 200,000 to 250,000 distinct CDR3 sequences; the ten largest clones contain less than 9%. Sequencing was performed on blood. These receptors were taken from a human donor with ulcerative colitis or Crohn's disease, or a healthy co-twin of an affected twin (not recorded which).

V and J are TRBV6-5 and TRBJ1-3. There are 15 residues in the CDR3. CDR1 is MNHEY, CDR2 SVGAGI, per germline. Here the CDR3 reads CASSYSPYSGNTIYF.

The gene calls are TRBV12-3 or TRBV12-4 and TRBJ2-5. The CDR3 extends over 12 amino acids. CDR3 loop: CASRSIGETQYF.

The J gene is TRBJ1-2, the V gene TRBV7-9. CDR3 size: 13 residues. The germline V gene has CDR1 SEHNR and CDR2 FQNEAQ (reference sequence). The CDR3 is CASSLRGYYGYTF. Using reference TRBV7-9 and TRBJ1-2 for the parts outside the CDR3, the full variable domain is DTGVSQNPRHKITKRGQNVTFRCDPISEHNRLYWYRQTLGQGPEFLTYFQNEAQLEKSRLLSDRFSAERPKGSFSTLEIQRTEQGDSAMYLCASSLRGYYGYTFGSGTRLTVV.

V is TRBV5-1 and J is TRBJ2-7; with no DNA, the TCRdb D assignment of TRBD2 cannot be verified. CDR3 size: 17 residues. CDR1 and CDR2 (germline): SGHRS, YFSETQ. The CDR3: CASSHAGLAGVSYEQYF.

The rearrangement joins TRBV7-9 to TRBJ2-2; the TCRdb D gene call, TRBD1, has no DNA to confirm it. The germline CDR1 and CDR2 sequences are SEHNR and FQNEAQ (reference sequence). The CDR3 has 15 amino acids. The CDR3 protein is CASSKSVRDTGELFF.

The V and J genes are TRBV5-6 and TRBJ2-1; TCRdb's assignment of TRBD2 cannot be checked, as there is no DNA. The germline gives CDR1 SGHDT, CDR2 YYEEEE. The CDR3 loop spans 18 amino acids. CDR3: CASSLESAGGTPGDEQFF.

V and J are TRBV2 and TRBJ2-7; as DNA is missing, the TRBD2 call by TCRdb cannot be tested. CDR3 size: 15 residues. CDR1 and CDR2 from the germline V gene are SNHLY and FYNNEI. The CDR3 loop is CASSGGTSFSYEQYF.

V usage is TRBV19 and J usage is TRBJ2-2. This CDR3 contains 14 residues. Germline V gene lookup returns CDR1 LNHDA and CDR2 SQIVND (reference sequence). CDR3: CASSMGLGSGELFF.

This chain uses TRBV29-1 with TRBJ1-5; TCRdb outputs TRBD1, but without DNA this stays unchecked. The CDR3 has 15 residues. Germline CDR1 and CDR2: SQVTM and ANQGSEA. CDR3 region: CSVGGGSANNQPQHF. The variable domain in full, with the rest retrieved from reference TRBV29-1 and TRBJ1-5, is SAVISQKPSRDICQRGTSLTIQCQVDSQVTMMFWYRQQPGQSLTLIATANQGSEATYESGFVIDKFPISRPNLTFSTLTVSNMSPEDSSIYLCSVGGGSANNQPQHFGDGTRLSIL.

The CDR3 loop reads CSAPTEQGMETQYF. The chain employs TRBV20-1 and TRBJ2-5; TCRdb's assignment of TRBD1 cannot be checked, as there is no DNA. CDR1 and CDR2 (germline): DFQATT, SNEGSKA (reference sequence). This CDR3 comprises 14 residues.

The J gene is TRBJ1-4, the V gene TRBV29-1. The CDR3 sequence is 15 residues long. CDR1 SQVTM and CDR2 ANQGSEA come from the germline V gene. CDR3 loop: CSVRRGPTSDEKLFF.

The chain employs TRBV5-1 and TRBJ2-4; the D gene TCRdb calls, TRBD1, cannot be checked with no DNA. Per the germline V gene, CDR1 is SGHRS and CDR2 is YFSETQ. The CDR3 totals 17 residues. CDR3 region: CASRLRGTDHRGNIQYF.

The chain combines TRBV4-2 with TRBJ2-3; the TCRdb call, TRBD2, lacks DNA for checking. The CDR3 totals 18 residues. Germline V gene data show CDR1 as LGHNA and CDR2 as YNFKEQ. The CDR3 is CASSQVRGSGGAVDTQYF.

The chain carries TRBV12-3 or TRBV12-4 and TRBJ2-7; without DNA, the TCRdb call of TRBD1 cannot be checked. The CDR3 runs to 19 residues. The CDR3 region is CASSSYGGGGPFTPYEQYF.

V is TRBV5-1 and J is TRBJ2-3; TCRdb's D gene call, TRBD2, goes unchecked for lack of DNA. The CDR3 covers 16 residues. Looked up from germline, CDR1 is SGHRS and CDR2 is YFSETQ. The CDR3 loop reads CASSSGLAGDADTQYF.

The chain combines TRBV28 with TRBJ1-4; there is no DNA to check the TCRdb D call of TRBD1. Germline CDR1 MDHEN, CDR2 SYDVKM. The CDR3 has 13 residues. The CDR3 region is CASSFSGGGKLFF.

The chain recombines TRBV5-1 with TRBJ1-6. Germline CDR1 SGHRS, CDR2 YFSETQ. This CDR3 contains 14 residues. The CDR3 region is CASSLEGPNSPLHF.

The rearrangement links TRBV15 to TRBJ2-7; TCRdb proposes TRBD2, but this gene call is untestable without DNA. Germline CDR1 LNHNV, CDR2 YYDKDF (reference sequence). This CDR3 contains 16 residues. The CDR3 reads CATSRENIPGGVEQYF. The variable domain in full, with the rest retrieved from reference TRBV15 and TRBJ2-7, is DAMVIQNPRYQVTQFGKPVTLSCSQTLNHNVMYWYQQKSSQAPKLLFHYYDKDFNNEADTPDNFQSRRPNTSFCFLDIRSPGLGDTAMYLCATSRENIPGGVEQYFGPGTRLTVT.

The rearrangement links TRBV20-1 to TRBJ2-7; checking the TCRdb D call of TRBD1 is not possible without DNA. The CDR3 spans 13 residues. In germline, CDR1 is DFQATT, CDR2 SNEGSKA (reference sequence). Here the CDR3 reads CSARGGTAYEQYF.

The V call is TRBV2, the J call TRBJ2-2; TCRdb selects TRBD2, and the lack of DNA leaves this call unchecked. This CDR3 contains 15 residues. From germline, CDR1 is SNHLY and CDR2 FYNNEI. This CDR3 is CASIREKLNTGELFF.

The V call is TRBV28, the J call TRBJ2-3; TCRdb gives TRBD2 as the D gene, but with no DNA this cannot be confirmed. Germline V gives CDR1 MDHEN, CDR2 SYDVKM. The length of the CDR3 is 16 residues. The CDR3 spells CASSSGTSPPGDTQYF.

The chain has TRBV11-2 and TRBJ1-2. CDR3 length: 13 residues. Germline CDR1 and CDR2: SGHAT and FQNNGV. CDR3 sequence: CASSPGTLYRYTF.

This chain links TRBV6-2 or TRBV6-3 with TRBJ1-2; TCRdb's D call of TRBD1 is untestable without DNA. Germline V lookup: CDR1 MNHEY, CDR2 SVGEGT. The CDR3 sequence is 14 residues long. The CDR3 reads CASSNNRGADGYTF.